This T cell receptor beta chain was captured in a study of regulatory T cells in long-lasting Graves disease. About this clonotype: A read error may explain this, as a much larger clone is one base away.

Combining iRepertoire HTBI primers with Arm-PCR of CDR3 regions, the authors built TCR beta libraries. In TCRdb, the multiplex PCR reads were re-called with MiXCR into one record per CDR3 protein. The data show 530,000 or so distinct CDR3 sequences, more than 15% seen once. Documented time point: newly diagnosed GD, antithyroid drugs for less than 3 months. From PBMCs, RNA was extracted and then used to make the TCR library. A blood draw put about 9.9 milliliters of peripheral blood into EDTA tubes. This sample was shared with a second study, whose subject was T cells in Graves' hyperthyroidism and ophthalmopathy. That study adds: Lactation, pregnancy, other autoimmune disease or uncontrolled infection excluded patients.

This sequence originates from a man aged 18 to 35 with Graves disease. Specimen: peripheral blood mononuclear cells (PBMCs), collected at new diagnosis, from a patient treated with antithyroid drugs.

CDR3 in DNA: TGTGCCAGCAGCCAGACAGGGGGCGGAGGAGAGACCCAGTGCTTC. Protein product: CASSQTGGGGETQCF. The V call is TRBV7-2, the J call TRBJ2-5, with 10 bases that match TRBD1. The CDR3 loop spans 15 amino acids. Germline V CDR1 and CDR2: SGHTA, FQGNSA.